This T cell receptor beta chain comes out of a study of cytotoxic CD8 clonotypes in ibrutinib-treated CLL listed by TCRdb under 2021. Describing the broader study: In this cohort, approximately 15 patients were treatment-naive and approximately twelve were relapsed/refractory, while approximately 18 had unmutated IGHV. Responses were partial in approximately 24 patients and complete in 2; after median 68 months follow-up, some 14 stayed in remission and around 12 progressed. Samples at response were collected after a median of about 12 months of treatment, with a range of about 6 to 36 months. On average, each sample yielded approximately 250,000 productive templates and around 98,000 productive rearrangements. Of the approximately 90 people in the trial, about 27 had longitudinal samples available. Cryopreserved peripheral blood mononuclear cells were obtained before treatment, at response, and at either sustained remission or disease progression. All remission and progressive disease samples were collected while patients were still receiving ibrutinib. Beyond this particular receptor, the publication reports: Public clonotypes were found to be uncommon and were observed to contract or remain stable during treatment; the increase in clonality was shown to reflect expansion of private clonotypes at ibrutinib response. Baseline clonality was found to be higher than that of age-matched healthy donors and was strongly correlated with circulating CD8+ T-cell counts. Clonality rose at ibrutinib response, remained stable during sustained remission, and dropped back toward baseline at progression. Lymph node repertoires were not examined, and the timing of sampling was not matched between patients in sustained remission and those whose disease progressed.

A MiSeq instrument was used for deep resolution sequencing, which targeted depths ranging from 1 in 1 million up to 1 in 200,000 T cells, with coverage averaging 10x for each clonotype. The immunoSEQ hsTCRB Kit was used to generate the TCR beta libraries. Concerning the study's data processing: ImmunoSEQ Data Assistant and ImmunoSEQ Analyzer were used for data analysis, and V, D and J genes were assigned according to IMGT definitions. Clonality, with values ranging from 0 to 1, was calculated as one minus the normalized Shannon entropy of productive rearrangement frequencies. Only overrepresented clonotypes making up at least 0.05% of each patient's repertoire were included in the public clonotype analysis. Thirteen age-matched healthy donor repertoires from immuneACCESS served as clonality controls. As stored in TCRdb, this immuneACCESS dataset retains in-frame rearrangements with V and J assigned. A fraction of the clones does not appear; measured against another copy, unresolved V genes explain less than half of the discrepancy, and the remainder lacks a known reason. V and J calls and clone size are as listed in that table; D and trimming were resolved from the DNA. Within this sample are about 150,000 clones, with 76% of them counted one time only. The top ten hold about 5% of the sample.

Deletion took 1 base off V and 6 bases off J, with a span of 13 bases between the germline ends. From a lookup of the germline V gene, CDR1 and CDR2 are KGHSH and LQKENI. The CDR3 starts with the cysteine, ends with the phenylalanine, and has 14 residues. The only DNA kept is the CDR3, 42 bases in frame from the first base. The time point tag for this specimen amounts to: 20 to 30 months on ibrutinib. For TCR beta library preparation, approximately 1.8 micrograms of genomic DNA was extracted from cryopreserved PBMCs. Longitudinal blood samples from CLL patients receiving ibrutinib monotherapy were subjected to high-throughput TCR beta sequencing. The patients took part in an open-label, single-center phase 2 trial of ibrutinib monotherapy. Points on this clone: No cognate antigen has been identified for it. Base quality data are lacking; no much larger clone is found one base away.

The rearranged chain carries TRBV18 and TRBJ2-7, with TRBD1 perhaps the D gene, on 5 matching bases. This sequence was found in a human donor with chronic lymphocytic leukemia. The material sequenced was PBMCs, taken after 24 months of ibrutinib treatment. The nucleotide sequence reads as follows: TGTGCCAGCTCACCACAGGCAGGGCTCCTCGAGCAGTACTTC. The resulting protein is CASSPQAGLLEQYF.